This record covers a single T cell receptor beta chain. Repertoires were generated with immunoSEQ multiplex PCR, while TCRdb's copy carries only in-frame clones and drops some. The data show 280,000 or so clones, around 92% seen once. The sample originates from a study of blood T cell repertoires in COVID-19. Each exposed participant met a COVID-19 case in the 2 weeks preceding study entry. Germline V lookup: CDR1 SGHDN, CDR2 FVKESK. The V and J ends lost 0 bases and 1 base respectively, with 18 bases between them. The CDR3 length is 18 residues. V is TRBV14 and J is TRBJ1-2; D is possibly TRBD1 (5 bases). Sequenced: PBMCs or T cells enriched from blood (not recorded which). The source of this sequence is a woman between 50 and 59 years old who had been exposed to COVID-19. CDR3 protein: CASSQDITGDLLNYGYTF. DNA of the CDR3: TGTGCCAGCAGCCAAGATATCACAGGAGATCTACTTAACTATGGCTACACCTTC.